This T cell receptor beta chain stems from a study of T cell changes during pregnancy in multiple sclerosis. Clones were read by immunoSEQ multiplex PCR, and TCRdb kept only the in-frame ones, dropping some. Among 35,000 to 55,000 clones listed, roughly 95% were seen once. The junction had 16 bases not matched to a gene; V was cut back by 10 bases and J by 7 bases. Germline loops: CDR1 SNHLY, CDR2 FYNNEI. The CDR3 runs 15 residues. This clonotype was obtained from a female donor with multiple sclerosis, enrolled in a pregnancy study. This chain uses TRBV2 with TRBJ2-7; TRBD2 matches 10 bases. Here the sequenced sample was CD8+ T cells from peripheral blood mononuclear cells, taken after pregnancy. The DNA of the CDR3 is TGTGCCAACCGGAGGCTAGCGGGAGTACTGGGGGAGCAGTACTTC. It codes for CANRRLAGVLGEQYF.